The 18 T cell receptor beta chains below all came from one sample that was sequenced in a study of CD8+ T cells in alopecia areata (dated by TCRdb to between 2018 and 2020). Library creation used the immunoSEQ multiplex PCR assay. For TCR sequencing, RNA was extracted from every sample and reverse transcribed into cDNA to serve as template. In TCRdb, the immuneACCESS table is reduced to in-frame sequences with V and J assigned. These tables do not hold every clone; where another copy was compared, an unresolved V gene accounts for under half, and the others remain unexplained. The sample table records about 90,000 clones; about 40% of these occur just once. More than 15% of the sample is in the top ten clones. This specimen's time point label, interpreted: around 24 weeks on oral tofacitinib. What the treatment or condition label conveys for this sample: oral pan-JAK inhibitor, 5-10 mg twice daily.

The sample was CD8+ T cells sorted from blood, taken at week 24, from a patient treated with tofacitinib. These receptors were collected from a human donor with alopecia areata.

This clone was seen more than once but under ten times. The CDR3 DNA follows: TGTGCCAGCACTTTTTCTCAGGGAACCGGGGCCAACGTCCTGACTTTC. It codes for CASTFSQGTGANVLTF. The rearrangement uses TRBV9 and TRBJ2-6; D may be TRBD1 (5 bases). Germline CDR1 reads SGDLS; CDR2 reads YYNGEE. The CDR3 has 16 residues. V was shortened by 6 bases and J by 4 bases, with 17 bases between the two germline ends.

The CDR3 DNA sequence: TGTGCCAGCAGTGACGGACAGGACGCAGATACGCAGTATTTT. It translates to CASSDGQDADTQYF. The chain is built from TRBV7-9 and TRBJ2-3; 7 bases line up with TRBD1. Looked up from germline, CDR1 is SEHNR and CDR2 is FQNEAQ (reference sequence). This CDR3 contains 14 residues. V gave up 6 bases and J gave up 4 bases; unmatched junction bases: 7.

This clone has more than one count but fewer than ten. This chain links TRBV4-1 with TRBJ2-1, with TRBD2 matching over 8 bases. Per germline, CDR1 MGHRA and CDR2 YSYEKL. This CDR3 region has 12 residues. The ends lost 5 bases at V and 8 bases at J; junction bases unmatched: 2. CDR3 sequence: CASSSRGDEQFF. CDR3 nucleotide sequence: TGCGCCAGCAGCTCGCGGGGGGATGAGCAGTTCTTC.

In its sample, this clone was seen a few times. The V call is TRBV29-1, the J call TRBJ2-3; 8 bases map to TRBD2. Germline V CDR1 and CDR2: SQVTM, ANQGSEA. V was pared by 6 bases and J by 2 bases, with 7 bases of the junction left unmatched. The CDR3 sequence is 14 residues long. CDR3 region: CSVPAGEITDTQYF. The CDR3, as DNA: TGCAGCGTCCCAGCGGGAGAGATCACAGATACGCAGTATTTT.

The V call is TRBV30, the J call TRBJ1-2, with TRBD1 matching over 7 bases. This CDR3 spans 13 amino acids. Unmatched junction bases numbered 5, after V lost 2 bases and J lost 5 bases. Germline V gene sequence: CDR1 GTSNPN, CDR2 SVGIG (reference sequence). CDR3 DNA: TGTGCCTGGAGTCCAATGACAGGGTATGGCTACACCTTC. This sequence encodes CAWSPMTGYGYTF.

The chain links TRBV11-1 to TRBJ2-3; D possibly corresponds to TRBD1 (6 bases). CDR1 and CDR2 from the germline V gene are SGHAT and FQDESV (reference sequence). V dropped 2 bases and J dropped 6 bases, with 15 bases sitting between them. The CDR3 loop spans 15 amino acids. In DNA, the CDR3 is TGTGCCAGCAGCTTATCAGGGGTGGGGACGGATACGCAGTATTTT. This gives the protein CASSLSGVGTDTQYF.

This clone was counted a few times. The chain recombines TRBV28 with TRBJ1-2; D unresolved. CDR3 length: 13 amino acids. Germline V gene sequence: CDR1 MDHEN, CDR2 SYDVKM. V was trimmed by 2 bases and J by 8 bases, leaving 12 bases between them. CDR3 in amino acids: CASSLGPSGGYTF. CDR3 nucleotide sequence: TGTGCCAGCAGTTTAGGGCCCTCAGGAGGCTACACCTTC.

The rearrangement uses TRBV7-9 and TRBJ2-2; D remains ambiguous. The CDR3 sequence is 14 residues long. Germline V gene sequence: CDR1 SEHNR, CDR2 FQNEAQ (reference sequence). Trimming cost V 6 bases and J 5 bases, with 13 bases left between them. The CDR3 loop is CASSEAKATGELFF. The CDR3 nucleotides are TGTGCCAGCAGTGAGGCGAAAGCTACCGGGGAGCTGTTTTTT. The full variable domain, with the rest looked up from reference TRBV7-9 and TRBJ2-2, is DTGVSQNPRHKITKRGQNVTFRCDPISEHNRLYWYRQTLGQGPEFLTYFQNEAQLEKSRLLSDRFSAERPKGSFSTLEIQRTEQGDSAMYLCASSEAKATGELFFGEGSRLTVL.

The chain uses TRBV5-1 and TRBJ2-3, with 10 bases fitting TRBD1. Trimming took 6 bases from V and 6 from J; bases not matched to a gene: 13. This CDR3 comprises 16 residues. Germline CDR1 and CDR2: SGHRS and YFSETQ. The CDR3 region is CASNQGDRGYYDTQYF. The CDR3 DNA reads TGCGCCAGCAACCAAGGGGACAGGGGATATTACGATACGCAGTATTTT.

This chain joins TRBV4-1 and TRBJ2-5; D perhaps matches TRBD1 (5 bases). CDR3 length: 16 residues. Germline V lookup: CDR1 MGHRA, CDR2 YSYEKL. Trimming cost V 1 base and J 4 bases, with 16 bases left between them. CDR3 bases: TGCGCCAGCAGCCAAGGATTCAGGGCGACCCCAGAGACCCAGTACTTC. Protein sequence: CASSQGFRATPETQYF.

The rearrangement joins TRBV4-1 to TRBJ2-1; 8 bases fit TRBD2. This CDR3 contains 17 residues. V gave up 4 bases and J gave up 6 bases; unmatched junction bases: 14. The V gene's germline CDR1 is MGHRA and CDR2 YSYEKL. The CDR3 loop is CASSRWVTSERSNEQFF. DNA of the CDR3: TGCGCCAGCAGCCGGTGGGTGACTAGCGAACGTAGCAATGAGCAGTTCTTC.

The chain links TRBV30 to TRBJ1-2; no firm D call. Germline V lookup: CDR1 GTSNPN, CDR2 SVGIG (reference sequence). CDR3 length: 12 residues. Between the trimmed V and J ends, which lost 5 bases and 1 base, there was a span of 8 bases. The CDR3 bases are TGTGCCTGGGCGCAATTTAACTATGGCTACACCTTC. This sequence encodes CAWAQFNYGYTF.

The chain couples TRBV4-3 to TRBJ2-7, with D unresolved. This CDR3 has 15 amino acids. Germline CDR1 reads LGHNA; CDR2 reads YSLEER. With 4 bases removed from V and 0 bases from J, the gap between germline ends came to 13 bases. For the CDR3, the DNA is TGCGCCAGCAGCCCATTAGACACCCTCTCCTACGAGCAGTACTTC. It translates to CASSPLDTLSYEQYF.

This clone was counted only a few times. The rearrangement links TRBV7-3 to TRBJ2-3, with D perhaps matching TRBD1 (5 bases). CDR1 and CDR2 from the germline V gene are SGHTA and FQGTGA. The CDR3 loop spans 13 amino acids. V gave up 4 bases and J gave up 6 bases, with 11 bases separating them. The CDR3 reads CASSSVTADTQYF. The CDR3 DNA is TGTGCCAGCAGCTCAGTGACAGCGGATACGCAGTATTTT.

V usage is TRBV11-2 and J usage is TRBJ2-5; D is uncertain. V shed 1 base and J shed 2 bases, with 14 bases lying between them. The CDR3 totals 16 residues. Germline CDR1 and CDR2: SGHAT and FQNNGV. The CDR3 region has the DNA TGTGCCAGCAGCTTAGTTGGCAACCCCGGGCAAGAGACCCAGTACTTC. This gives the protein CASSLVGNPGQETQYF. Looking up the rest from reference TRBV11-2 and TRBJ2-5 gives the full variable domain: EAGVAQSPRYKIIEKRQSVAFWCNPISGHATLYWYQQILGQGPKLLIQFQNNGVVDDSQLPKDRFSAERLKGVDSTLKIQPAKLEDSAVYLCASSLVGNPGQETQYFGPGTRLLVL.

This clone was detected a few times. V usage is TRBV9 and J usage is TRBJ2-3; 8 bases are a match to TRBD2. V shed 7 bases and J 3 bases; nucleotides not matched to a gene: 13. Germline lookup yields CDR1 SGDLS and CDR2 YYNGEE. This CDR3 is 16 amino acids long. Here the CDR3 DNA reads TGTGCCAGCCAGCATAGAAGCGAGCGGGAGACAGATACGCAGTATTTT. Encoded protein: CASQHRSERETDTQYF. Supplemented by reference TRBV9 and TRBJ2-3, the full variable domain reads DSGVTQTPKHLITATGQRVTLRCSPRSGDLSVYWYQQSLDQGLQFLIQYYNGEERAKGNILERFSAQQFPDLHSELNLSSLELGDSALYFCASQHRSERETDTQYFGPGTRLTVL.

The genes are TRBV6-1 and TRBJ1-1; unclear D gene. Germline CDR1 reads MNHNS; CDR2 reads SASEGT. Trimming removed 6 bases at V and 0 bases at J, with 8 bases between. This CDR3 region has 13 residues. CDR3 region: CASRVSMNTEAFF. The CDR3 bases are TGTGCCAGCAGGGTTTCCATGAACACTGAAGCTTTCTTT.

V and J are TRBV15 and TRBJ1-1; TRBD1 might be the D (6 bases). CDR1 LNHNV and CDR2 YYDKDF come from the germline V gene (reference sequence). The CDR3 spans 15 residues. With 0 bases removed from V and 0 bases from J, the gap between germline ends came to 8 bases. DNA of the CDR3: TGTGCCACCAGCAGAGATCGGACAGTGAACACTGAAGCTTTCTTT. Its protein product is CATSRDRTVNTEAFF.